The 14 T cell receptor beta chains reported below all come from one sample, sequenced in a study of PD-1 blockade in classical Hodgkin lymphoma. The table came from immunoSEQ multiplex PCR; TCRdb's copy has only in-frame clones and leaves some out. This table holds roughly 92,000 clones, more than 90% found once. Every single patient, without exception, relapsed after autologous stem cell transplantation, and brentuximab vedotin exposure varied. Sequencing used peripheral blood mononuclear cells (PBMCs), obtained at baseline. Every receptor here comes from a human donor with classical Hodgkin lymphoma.

The chain employs TRBV28 and TRBJ1-2; no clear D. V was cut by 5 bases and J by 8 bases, with 15 bases left in between. CDR1 and CDR2 (germline): MDHEN, SYDVKM. This CDR3 comprises 13 residues. The CDR3 sequence is CASSLQLGQGYTF. In nucleotides, the CDR3 is TGTGCCAGCAGTCTCCAGCTAGGGCAGGGCTACACCTTC.

The chain has TRBV28 and TRBJ1-1; the match to TRBD1 covers 7 bases. Germline V gene data show CDR1 as MDHEN and CDR2 as SYDVKM. V was pared by 5 bases and J by 9 bases, with 9 bases of the junction left unmatched. There are 13 residues in the CDR3. The CDR3 DNA reads TGTGCCAGCAGTACCCAGGGGGATGAAAAAGCTTTCTTT. Amino acids: CASSTQGDEKAFF.

The CDR3 sequence: CASSLVAGGDTQYF. CDR3 coding DNA: TGTGCCAGCAGCTTGGTAGCGGGAGGGGACACCCAGTACTTC. The V and J genes are TRBV5-5 and TRBJ2-5; 11 nucleotides align to TRBD2. Germline V lookup: CDR1 SGHKS, CDR2 YYEKEE (reference sequence). Trimming took 0 bases from V and 8 from J; bases not matched to a gene: 3. The CDR3 totals 14 residues.

This clone was counted between two and nine times. CDR3 protein: CASSEPSGRTGKNTEAFF. CDR3 DNA sequence: TGTGCCAGCAGTGAACCCTCCGGCCGGACAGGGAAGAACACTGAAGCTTTCTTT. The chain has TRBV2 and TRBJ1-1; TRBD1 agrees at 8 bases. The CDR3 contains 18 residues. Per the germline V gene, CDR1 is SNHLY and CDR2 is FYNNEI. V gave up 2 bases and J gave up 1 base; unmatched junction bases: 12.

The sample holds a few counts of this clone. The chain employs TRBV5-1 and TRBJ2-7; no firm D call. Trimming left V 0 bases short and J 5 bases short, with 15 bases between. The CDR3 loop spans 15 amino acids. Germline V gene lookup returns CDR1 SGHRS and CDR2 YFSETQ. The CDR3: CASSLEDQLSHEQYF. CDR3 DNA sequence: TGCGCCAGCAGCTTGGAAGACCAGCTCAGCCACGAGCAGTACTTC.

The chain joins TRBV7-3 to TRBJ1-3, with 8 bases matching TRBD1. Germline assignment: CDR1 SGHTA and CDR2 FQGTGA. CDR3 length equals 15 residues. V was clipped by 5 bases and J by 4 bases; unmatched bases: 7. CDR3: CASSPGRGPGNTIYF. The CDR3 nucleotides read TGTGCCAGCAGCCCAGGCAGGGGGCCGGGAAACACCATATATTTT.

This clone has just a few counts. V and J are TRBV16 and TRBJ2-2; D is possibly TRBD2 (6 bases). This CDR3 contains 15 residues. V was pared by 4 bases and J by 3 bases, with 12 bases between. Germline V gene data show CDR1 as KGHSY and CDR2 as FQNENV. The CDR3: CASSPSGGDTGELFF. The CDR3 bases are TGTGCCAGCAGCCCTTCCGGCGGGGACACCGGGGAGCTGTTTTTT.

This clone was found a few times. V usage is TRBV5-1 and J usage is TRBJ2-7, with D possibly TRBD1 on 6 matching bases. The CDR3 has 14 residues. V was shortened by 4 bases and J by 4 bases, with 15 bases between the two germline ends. The germline CDR1 and CDR2 sequences are SGHRS and YFSETQ. CDR3 sequence: CASSPRPGQYEQYF. The CDR3 DNA sequence: TGCGCCAGCAGCCCTAGACCCGGACAGTACGAGCAGTACTTC. Based on the CDR3 plus reference TRBV5-1 and TRBJ2-7, the full variable domain is KAGVTQTPRYLIKTRGQQVTLSCSPISGHRSVSWYQQTPGQGLQFLFEYFSETQRNKGNFPGRFSGRQFSNSRSEMNVSTLELGDSALYLCASSPRPGQYEQYFGPGTRLTVT.

This clone was found once. The rearrangement links TRBV6-1 to TRBJ1-1; no clear D gene. Per germline, CDR1 MNHNS and CDR2 SASEGT. This CDR3 contains 14 residues. Between the trimmed V and J ends, which lost 1 base and 1 base, there was a span of 7 bases. The CDR3 loop is CASSEVIPNTEAFF. The CDR3 bases are TGTGCCAGCAGTGAAGTTATCCCGAACACTGAAGCTTTCTTT.

The chain couples TRBV2 to TRBJ1-5, with 8 bases lining up with TRBD1. Germline V gives CDR1 SNHLY, CDR2 FYNNEI. This CDR3 comprises 15 residues. After removal of 7 bases from V and 6 bases from J, the junction contained 11 bases not matched to a gene. The CDR3 is CASTNGPGGGQPQHF. The CDR3 DNA follows: TGTGCCAGCACCAATGGGCCAGGGGGCGGTCAGCCCCAGCATTTT.

V and J are TRBV9 and TRBJ2-7; TRBD1 is a possible D gene (6 bases). The CDR3 runs to 15 residues. V gave up 0 bases and J gave up 3 bases, with 13 bases separating them. Per germline, CDR1 SGDLS and CDR2 YYNGEE. The CDR3 sequence is CASSVADSSYYEQYF. In DNA form, the CDR3 reads TGTGCCAGCAGCGTAGCGGACAGCTCCTACTACGAGCAGTACTTC.

The V gene is TRBV6-6, the J gene TRBJ1-2; 11 bases align to TRBD1. V lost 2 bases to trimming and J lost 7 bases; unmatched junction nucleotides: 6. In germline, CDR1 is MNHNY, CDR2 SVGAGI (reference sequence). CDR3 length: 15 residues. The CDR3 nucleotides are TGTGCCAGCAGTTACACGGGACAGGGGGGTAGTGGCTACACCTTC. It encodes CASSYTGQGGSGYTF.

The chain is built from TRBV7-9 and TRBJ1-1; D uncertain. Germline assignment: CDR1 SEHNR and CDR2 FQNEAQ (reference sequence). V dropped 3 bases and J dropped 6 bases, with 8 bases sitting between them. The CDR3 runs 12 residues. As DNA, the CDR3 is TGTGCCAGCAGCTTTTATGGGCCTGAAGCTTTCTTT. As protein: CASSFYGPEAFF.

The chain carries TRBV30 and TRBJ2-5; TRBD1 matches 10 bases. The V segment lost 3 bases and the J segment 4 bases; nucleotides outside the gene matches: 5. Germline values: CDR1 GTSNPN, CDR2 SVGIG (reference sequence). The CDR3 totals 14 residues. The chain's CDR3 is CAWSRDRGGETQYF. CDR3 DNA sequence: TGTGCCTGGAGCCGGGACAGGGGAGGAGAGACCCAGTACTTC.